This entry lists 5 T cell receptor beta chains sequenced from one sample in a study of metastatic and nonmetastatic thyroid tumors. MiXCR was used by TCRdb to re-call the PCR reads. The repertoire consists of approximately 25,000 clones, with 20% to 30% occurring once and the leading ten covering 15% to 20%. All patients were treatment-naive before thyroid surgery. The sample was blood. Receptors were obtained from a male donor with papillary thyroid cancer or a benign thyroid nodule (not recorded which). Some clones in this sample may be carry-over from other donors' samples.

The chain couples TRBV19 to TRBJ1-5; D may be TRBD1 (6 bases). The CDR3 consists of 17 residues. Germline V lookup: CDR1 LNHDA, CDR2 SQIVND (reference sequence). Trimming left V 9 bases short and J 0 bases short, with 21 bases between. The CDR3, as DNA: TGTGCCAGCGGACGGGGGGGCGCGTATGTTAGCAATCAGCCCCAGCATTTT. Amino acids: CASGRGGAYVSNQPQHF.

This clone is categorized as medium-sized. This chain links TRBV28 with TRBJ1-2, with unresolved D. Germline V CDR1 and CDR2: MDHEN, SYDVKM. The CDR3 extends over 13 amino acids. V dropped 2 bases and J dropped 8 bases, with 12 bases sitting between them. CDR3 coding DNA: TGTGCCAGCAGTTTAAGGGCAAGAGGAGGCTACACCTTC. Its protein is CASSLRARGGYTF.

This clone was seen repeatedly, ten times or more. The chain has TRBV19 and TRBJ2-1, with 8 bases fitting TRBD1. The CDR3 contains 16 residues. With 3 bases clipped from V and 7 bases from J, the junction kept 11 bases outside the gene matches. Looked up from germline, CDR1 is LNHDA and CDR2 is SQIVND (reference sequence). DNA of the CDR3: TGTGCCAGTAGTATCGGGGGTGGGACAGGTGAAAATGAGCAGTTCTTC. Protein product: CASSIGGGTGENEQFF. Filled out from reference TRBV19 and TRBJ2-1, the complete variable domain reads DGGITQSPKYLFRKEGQNVTLSCEQNLNHDAMYWYRQDPGQGLRLIYYSQIVNDFQKGDIAEGYSVSREKKESFPLTVTSAQKNPTAFYLCASSIGGGTGENEQFFGPGTRLTVL.

This clone showed up just once. The CDR3 loop reads CASSLLQGAYEQYF. The DNA of the CDR3 is TGTGCCAGCAGCTTATTACAGGGGGCCTACGAGCAGTACTTC. The chain employs TRBV11-3 and TRBJ2-7; 8 bases agree with TRBD1. The germline CDR1 and CDR2 sequences are SGHNT and YENEEA. Trimming took 2 bases from V and 2 from J; bases not matched to a gene: 2. The CDR3 contains 14 residues.

This clone was seen repeatedly, ten times or more. This sequence joins TRBV7-2 and TRBJ2-4; weak D call: TRBD2 (6 bases). The CDR3 contains 16 residues. Germline V gene sequence: CDR1 SGHTA, CDR2 FQGNSA. V was pared by 5 bases and J by 0 bases, with 14 bases between. CDR3 in amino acids: CASSPVGGLAKNIQYF. CDR3 nucleotides: TGTGCCAGCAGCCCCGTCGGGGGACTAGCCAAAAACATTCAGTACTTC.